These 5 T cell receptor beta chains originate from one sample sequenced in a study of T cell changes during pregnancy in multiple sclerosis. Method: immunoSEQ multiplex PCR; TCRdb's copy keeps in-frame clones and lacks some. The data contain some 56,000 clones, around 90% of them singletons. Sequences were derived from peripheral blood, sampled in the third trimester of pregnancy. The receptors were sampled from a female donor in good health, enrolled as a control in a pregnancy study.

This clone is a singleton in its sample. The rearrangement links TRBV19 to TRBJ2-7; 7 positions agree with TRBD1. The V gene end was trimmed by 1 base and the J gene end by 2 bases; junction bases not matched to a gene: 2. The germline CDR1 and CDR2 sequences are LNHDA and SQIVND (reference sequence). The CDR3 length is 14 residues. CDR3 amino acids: CASSIGGGPYEQYF. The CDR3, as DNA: TGTGCCAGTAGTATAGGAGGGGGCCCCTACGAGCAGTACTTC.

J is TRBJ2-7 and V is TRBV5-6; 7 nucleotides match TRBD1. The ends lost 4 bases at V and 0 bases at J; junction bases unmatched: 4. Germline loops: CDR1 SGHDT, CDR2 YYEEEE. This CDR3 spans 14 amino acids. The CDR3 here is CASSPGDSSYEQYF. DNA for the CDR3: TGTGCCAGCAGCCCTGGGGACAGCTCCTACGAGCAGTACTTC.

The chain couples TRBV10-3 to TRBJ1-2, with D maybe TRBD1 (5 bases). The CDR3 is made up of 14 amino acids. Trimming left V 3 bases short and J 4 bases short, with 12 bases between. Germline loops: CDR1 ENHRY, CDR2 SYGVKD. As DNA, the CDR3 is TGTGCCATCAGTGAAGGGGAACGGGTCTATGGCTACACCTTC. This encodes CAISEGERVYGYTF.

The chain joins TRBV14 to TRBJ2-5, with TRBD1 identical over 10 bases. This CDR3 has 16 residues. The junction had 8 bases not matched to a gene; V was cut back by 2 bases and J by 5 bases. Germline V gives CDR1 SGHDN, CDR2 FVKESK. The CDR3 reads CASSQLGQGGGETQYF. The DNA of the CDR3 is TGTGCCAGCAGCCAACTCGGACAGGGGGGTGGGGAGACCCAGTACTTC.

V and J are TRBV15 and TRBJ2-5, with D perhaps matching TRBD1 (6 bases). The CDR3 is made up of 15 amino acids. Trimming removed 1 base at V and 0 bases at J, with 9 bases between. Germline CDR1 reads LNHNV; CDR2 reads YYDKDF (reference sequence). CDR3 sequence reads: CATSRADRNQETQYF. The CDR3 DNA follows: TGTGCCACCAGCAGAGCAGACAGGAACCAAGAGACCCAGTACTTC.